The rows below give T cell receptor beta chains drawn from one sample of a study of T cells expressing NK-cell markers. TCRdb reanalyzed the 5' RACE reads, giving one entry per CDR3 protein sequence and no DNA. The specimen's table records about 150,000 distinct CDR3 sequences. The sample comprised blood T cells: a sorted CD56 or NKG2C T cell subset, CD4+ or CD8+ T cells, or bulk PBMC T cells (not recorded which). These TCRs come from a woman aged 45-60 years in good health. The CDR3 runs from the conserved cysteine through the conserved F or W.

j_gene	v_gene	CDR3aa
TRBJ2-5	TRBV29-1	CSVLERGAGEIRETQYF
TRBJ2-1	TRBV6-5	CASTIRDEQFF
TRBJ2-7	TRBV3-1	CASSQGGLSYEQYF
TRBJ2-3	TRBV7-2	CASSLAPDTQYF
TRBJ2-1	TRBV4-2	CASSQDSRLAAYNEQFF
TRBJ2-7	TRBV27	CASSLGARHYEQYF
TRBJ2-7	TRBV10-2	CASSDLGLSYEQYF
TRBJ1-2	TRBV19	CASSMAQGIYGYTF
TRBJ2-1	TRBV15	CATSTIGTGGGEQFF
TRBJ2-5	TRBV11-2	CASSLEGSSRVETQYF
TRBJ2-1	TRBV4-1	CASSLPPREDHMFDEQFF
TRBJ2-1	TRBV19	CASGTGTSIIQSSYNEQFF
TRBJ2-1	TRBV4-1	CASSQGTSNIVGTSSEQFF
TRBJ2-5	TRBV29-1	CSPRPGLARIVETQYF
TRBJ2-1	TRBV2	CASKSSGDNEQFF
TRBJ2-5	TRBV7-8	CASESIGDQETQYF
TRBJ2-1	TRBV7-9	CSSSLVTGLVGNEQFF
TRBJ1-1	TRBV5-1	CASSLFGSSVAFF
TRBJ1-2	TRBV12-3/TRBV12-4	CASSPRVFYGYTF
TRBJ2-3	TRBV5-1	CASSLAWPREDSTDTQYF
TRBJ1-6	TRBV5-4	CASSGGGSQPLHF
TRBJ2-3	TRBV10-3	CAISELAGGGDTQYF
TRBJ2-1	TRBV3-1	CASSQGTGEWDEQFF
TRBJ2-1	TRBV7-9	CASSLTSGGEQFF
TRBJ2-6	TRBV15	CATRDRVSGANVLTF
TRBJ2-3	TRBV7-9	CASSLDGDGARDTQYF
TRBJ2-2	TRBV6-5	CASRGPGGASGELFF
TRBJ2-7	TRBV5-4	CASSDDRDYEQYF
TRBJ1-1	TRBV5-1	CASSPYRGSTEAFF
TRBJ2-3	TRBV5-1	CASSLAGLSGTDTQYF
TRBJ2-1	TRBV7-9	CASSSSGLGSSYNEQFF
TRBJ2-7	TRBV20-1	CSAIRDRVYEQYF
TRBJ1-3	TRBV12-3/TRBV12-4	CASSSAVGYPLITIYF
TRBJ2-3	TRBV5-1	CASSLVGSPDTQYF
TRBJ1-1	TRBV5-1	CASSLGQTNTEAFF
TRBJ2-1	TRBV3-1	CASSQVPGPHYNEQFF
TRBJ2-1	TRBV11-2	CASSLGGRSSYNEQFF
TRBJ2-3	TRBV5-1	CASSSGQNPDTQYF
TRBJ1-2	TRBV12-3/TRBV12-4	CASDNRGGYTF
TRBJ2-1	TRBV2	CASFTSGRAKIGEQFF
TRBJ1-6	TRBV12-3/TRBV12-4	CASRAGTVVLHF
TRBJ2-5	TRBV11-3	CASSSPGTGVLETQYF
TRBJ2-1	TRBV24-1	CATSDLSVVDGEQFF
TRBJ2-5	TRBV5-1	CASSDGLGQETQYF
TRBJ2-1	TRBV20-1	CSARDRAGTYNEQFF
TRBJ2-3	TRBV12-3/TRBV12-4	CASSLGGNTDTQYF
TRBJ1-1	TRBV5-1	CASSLGDILNTEAFF
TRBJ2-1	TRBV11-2	CASSLGTDQFF
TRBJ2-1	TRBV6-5	CASSPDSSSYNEQFF
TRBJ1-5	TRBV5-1	CASSPGQGIQPQHF
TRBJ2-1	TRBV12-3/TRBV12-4	CASSTTGVRSYNEQFF
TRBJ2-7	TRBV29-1	CSVDYGTDYEQYF
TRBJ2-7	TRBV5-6	CASTDRYYEQYF